The 25 T cell receptor beta chains presented below share a single source sample, sequenced in a study of blood T cell repertoires in COVID-19. Some clones are missing from TCRdb's copy, which holds only in-frame ones; the method was immunoSEQ multiplex PCR. The sample consists of 150,000 to 200,000 clones, roughly 90% of them appearing once. Sequencing was performed on peripheral blood. Receptor source: a man aged 18 to 35 with acute or convalescent COVID-19.

DNA of the CDR3: TGTGCCAGCAGTTTTCGGACAGGGGTAGGGAACACTGAAGCTTTCTTT. Translation: CASSFRTGVGNTEAFF. This chain connects TRBV6-5 to TRBJ1-1, with TRBD1 identical over 9 bases. J gave up 1 base and V 4 bases, and 7 bases lay outside the gene matches. This CDR3 contains 16 residues. Germline CDR1 MNHEY, CDR2 SVGAGI.

The genes are TRBV7-9 and TRBJ2-5; D call uncertain. This CDR3 has 15 residues. The germline CDR1 and CDR2 sequences are SEHNR and FQNEAQ (reference sequence). V dropped 0 bases and J dropped 5 bases, with 13 bases sitting between them. In DNA, the CDR3 is TGTGCCAGCAGCTTAGCACTCCCTTTCGGGGAGACCCAGTACTTC. Residues: CASSLALPFGETQYF.

V and J are TRBV6-5 and TRBJ2-1; a weak D match, TRBD2 (5 bases). Germline CDR1 is MNHEY and CDR2 is SVGAGI. Trimming stripped 8 bases from V and 2 bases from J, with 10 bases between. The CDR3 length is 13 residues. The CDR3, as DNA: TGTGCCAGCTCTGGGGAGCCCTACAATGAGCAGTTCTTC. Its protein is CASSGEPYNEQFF.

V is TRBV4-2 and J is TRBJ2-5; D is perhaps TRBD1 (6 bases). This CDR3 is 15 amino acids long. Germline CDR1 LGHNA, CDR2 YNFKEQ. Trimming stripped 4 bases from V and 0 bases from J, with 12 bases between. As DNA, the CDR3 is TGTGCCAGCAGCCCGGACAGAGGATACCAAGAGACCCAGTACTTC. The encoded protein is CASSPDRGYQETQYF.

V is TRBV5-1 and J is TRBJ2-3; 10 bases fit TRBD1. This CDR3 spans 15 amino acids. Germline CDR1 is SGHRS and CDR2 is YFSETQ. Trimming removed 4 bases from V and 4 bases from J; junction bases left unmatched: 6. CDR3 amino acids: CASSDRGRAPDTQYF. The CDR3 coding sequence is TGCGCCAGCAGCGACAGGGGGCGAGCGCCAGATACGCAGTATTTT. The variable domain in full, with the rest retrieved from reference TRBV5-1 and TRBJ2-3, is KAGVTQTPRYLIKTRGQQVTLSCSPISGHRSVSWYQQTPGQGLQFLFEYFSETQRNKGNFPGRFSGRQFSNSRSEMNVSTLELGDSALYLCASSDRGRAPDTQYFGPGTRLTVL.

The chain uses TRBV5-1 and TRBJ1-5, with 7 bases matching TRBD1. The J segment lost 5 bases and the V segment lost 5 bases, leaving 7 bases of the junction unmatched. This CDR3 spans 14 amino acids. Germline V gives CDR1 SGHRS, CDR2 YFSETQ. The chain's CDR3 is CASSTTGMDQPQHF. CDR3 coding DNA: TGCGCCAGCAGTACGACAGGGATGGATCAGCCCCAGCATTTT.

The chain combines TRBV18 with TRBJ2-7; D might be TRBD1 (6 bases). CDR3 size: 15 residues. Trimming pared 1 base from V and 0 bases from J, leaving 10 bases between. Per germline, CDR1 KGHSH and CDR2 LQKENI. In DNA, the CDR3 is TGTGCCAGCTCACCACGGACAGAGAACTCCTACGAGCAGTACTTC. This gives the protein CASSPRTENSYEQYF.

The chain employs TRBV9 and TRBJ1-4; tentative D call: TRBD1 (5 bases). Germline values: CDR1 SGDLS, CDR2 YYNGEE. The CDR3 length is 15 residues. Trimming left V 1 base short and J 8 bases short, with 15 bases between. The CDR3, as DNA: TGTGCCAGCAGCGTACCGGGGGTAGCGGAGGAAAAACTGTTTTTT. Its protein is CASSVPGVAEEKLFF. Together with reference TRBV9 and TRBJ1-4, the CDR3 gives the full variable domain: DSGVTQTPKHLITATGQRVTLRCSPRSGDLSVYWYQQSLDQGLQFLIQYYNGEERAKGNILERFSAQQFPDLHSELNLSSLELGDSALYFCASSVPGVAEEKLFFGSGTQLSVL.

The count of this clone is one. The gene calls are TRBV5-1 and TRBJ1-3; 8 nucleotides match TRBD1. Germline V lookup: CDR1 SGHRS, CDR2 YFSETQ. The CDR3 loop spans 15 amino acids. The J segment lost 2 bases and the V segment lost 2 bases, leaving 3 bases of the junction unmatched. In DNA, the CDR3 is TGCGCCAGCAGCTTAACAGGGGGTACTGGAAACACCATATATTTT. It codes for CASSLTGGTGNTIYF.

As concerns this clone: At one of its ends the junction is not consistent with the germline gene, which may arise from a read error. This rearrangement joins TRBV15 to TRBJ2-3; 13 nucleotides match TRBD2. The germline V gene encodes CDR1 LNHNV and CDR2 YYDKDF (reference sequence). This CDR3 is 15 amino acids long. DNA for the CDR3: TGTGCCACCCATATCGGACTAGCGGGAGAGAGATACGCAGTATTT. Translation: CATHIGLAGERYAVF.

Only one count was recorded for this clone. CDR3 DNA: TGTGCCAGCAGCCACCCCGGGACAGCCGGGGAGCTGTTTTTT. Its protein is CASSHPGTAGELFF. This rearrangement joins TRBV27 to TRBJ2-2, with TRBD1 matching 7 bases. The CDR3 spans 14 residues. Germline assignment: CDR1 MNHEY and CDR2 SMNVEV (reference sequence). The V segment lost 6 bases and the J segment 6 bases; nucleotides outside the gene matches: 7.

This clone was counted a single time. This chain uses TRBV19 with TRBJ2-3; the D gene is possibly TRBD2 (5 bases). Trimming cost V 7 bases and J 6 bases, with 8 bases left between them. There are 11 residues in the CDR3. CDR1 LNHDA and CDR2 SQIVND come from the germline V gene (reference sequence). In DNA form, the CDR3 reads TGTGCCAGTACCGGCGGGGATACGCAGTATTTT. The encoded protein is CASTGGDTQYF.

This clone was recorded once. The chain combines TRBV12-3 or TRBV12-4 with TRBJ2-5; no reliable D call. CDR3 size: 11 residues. Between the trimmed V and J ends, which lost 6 bases and 3 bases, there was a span of 5 bases. The CDR3 DNA reads as TGTGCCAGCAGCCCCAAAGAGACCCAGTACTTC. The encoded protein is CASSPKETQYF.

The rearrangement uses TRBV5-1 and TRBJ2-5; the D is unclear. Trimming left V 0 bases short and J 5 bases short, with 17 bases between. Germline V gives CDR1 SGHRS, CDR2 YFSETQ. The CDR3 extends over 16 amino acids. The CDR3 coding sequence is TGCGCCAGCAGCTTGGCCGTAGAGTTACCGGAGGAGACCCAGTACTTC. Protein sequence: CASSLAVELPEETQYF.

J is TRBJ2-1 and V is TRBV24-1; 8 bases map to TRBD1. Per the germline V gene, CDR1 is KGHDR and CDR2 is SFDVKD. Germline trimming cut 4 bases from V and 2 bases from J; bases unmatched to any gene: 12. The CDR3 spans 18 residues. CDR3 nucleotides: TGTGCCACCAGTGACCTCGACAGGGGAGTTTCGCCCTACAATGAGCAGTTCTTC. Translation: CATSDLDRGVSPYNEQFF.

The chain uses TRBV7-9 and TRBJ2-5, with D possibly matching TRBD2 (6 bases). The V and J ends lost 5 bases and 5 bases respectively, with 12 bases between them. CDR3 length: 13 residues. Germline V gene lookup returns CDR1 SEHNR and CDR2 FQNEAQ (reference sequence). The CDR3 reads CASSARREETQYF. CDR3 DNA: TGTGCCAGCAGCGCCCGACGGGAGGAGACCCAGTACTTC.

The V and J genes are TRBV10-3 and TRBJ2-7; TRBD1 aligns across 9 bases. The CDR3 has 16 residues. The V segment lost 3 bases and the J segment 0 bases; nucleotides outside the gene matches: 6. Germline V CDR1 and CDR2: ENHRY, SYGVKD. The CDR3 spells CAISDSGQGISYEQYF. In nucleotides, the CDR3 is TGTGCCATCAGTGATTCCGGACAGGGGATCTCCTACGAGCAGTACTTC.

The CDR3 region is CASSFRTGSTDTQYF. The CDR3 bases are TGCGCCAGCAGCTTCCGGACAGGGAGCACAGATACGCAGTATTTT. This chain links TRBV5-1 with TRBJ2-3; 8 bases align to TRBD1. Germline V gene sequence: CDR1 SGHRS, CDR2 YFSETQ. The CDR3 has 15 residues. The ends lost 2 bases at V and 0 bases at J; junction bases unmatched: 2.

The chain uses TRBV19 and TRBJ2-2; D may be TRBD2 (6 bases). Germline V gene lookup returns CDR1 LNHDA and CDR2 SQIVND (reference sequence). The CDR3 sequence is 16 residues long. Trimming took off 6 bases at V and 2 bases at J, with 16 bases between the two ends. The CDR3 coding sequence is TGTGCCAGTAGGCACCTTGGGGGGAGAAACACCGGGGAGCTGTTTTTT. Residues: CASRHLGGRNTGELFF. Full variable domain (outside the CDR3, taken from reference TRBV19 and TRBJ2-2): DGGITQSPKYLFRKEGQNVTLSCEQNLNHDAMYWYRQDPGQGLRLIYYSQIVNDFQKGDIAEGYSVSREKKESFPLTVTSAQKNPTAFYLCASRHLGGRNTGELFFGEGSRLTVL.

The V and J genes are TRBV6-5 and TRBJ2-7, with a weak D call TRBD1 (6 bases). There are 12 residues in the CDR3. V shed 6 bases and J shed 3 bases, with 9 bases lying between them. Germline V gives CDR1 MNHEY, CDR2 SVGAGI. In nucleotides, the CDR3 is TGTGCCAGCAGCCGGGACAACTACGAGCAGTACTTC. Encoded protein: CASSRDNYEQYF.

The V gene is TRBV27, the J gene TRBJ2-1; TRBD2 matches at 9 bases. Trimming removed 4 bases from V and 9 bases from J; junction bases left unmatched: 22. The germline gives CDR1 MNHEY, CDR2 SMNVEV (reference sequence). The CDR3 is made up of 19 amino acids. CDR3 loop: CASSYSIPGTSSASAEQFF. For the CDR3, the DNA is TGTGCCAGCAGTTATAGTATTCCGGGGACTAGCTCCGCGTCAGCTGAGCAGTTCTTC.

This chain links TRBV28 with TRBJ1-5; D perhaps matches TRBD1 (6 bases). This CDR3 has 15 residues. V was clipped by 2 bases and J by 5 bases, with 13 bases between them. The germline V gene encodes CDR1 MDHEN and CDR2 SYDVKM. CDR3 sequence (DNA): TGTGCCAGCAGTTTAAATTCTGGGGGCGATCAGCCCCAGCATTTT. Translated: CASSLNSGGDQPQHF.

The rearrangement links TRBV27 to TRBJ1-4, with a tentative D call TRBD1 (6 bases). Per germline, CDR1 MNHEY and CDR2 SMNVEV (reference sequence). The ends were cut back, 7 bases at V and 4 bases at J, with 19 bases in the middle. The CDR3 contains 16 residues. The CDR3 sequence: CASTLTGSAVNEKLFF. DNA of the CDR3: TGTGCCAGCACCCTTACAGGGAGTGCAGTTAATGAAAAACTGTTTTTT. The entire variable domain, with the rest obtained from reference TRBV27 and TRBJ1-4, is as follows: EAQVTQNPRYLITVTGKKLTVTCSQNMNHEYMSWYRQDPGLGLRQIYYSMNVEVTDKGDVPEGYKVSRKEKRNFPLILESPSPNQTSLYFCASTLTGSAVNEKLFFGSGTQLSVL.

The chain couples TRBV14 to TRBJ2-1, with 13 bases lining up with TRBD2. Germline-derived CDR1 and CDR2 are SGHDN and FVKESK. The V segment lost 1 base and the J segment 6 bases; nucleotides outside the gene matches: 6. The CDR3 runs 17 residues. The CDR3 DNA is TGTGCCAGCAGCCAAGGTATACTAGCGGGAGGGCCCAATGAGCAGTTCTTC. Protein sequence: CASSQGILAGGPNEQFF.

This clone is a singleton in its sample. The chain carries TRBV27 and TRBJ2-4; TRBD2 matches at 9 bases. The germline V gene encodes CDR1 MNHEY and CDR2 SMNVEV (reference sequence). After removal of 7 bases from V and 3 bases from J, the junction contained 4 bases not matched to a gene. The CDR3 has 14 amino acids. The DNA for the CDR3 is TGTGCCAGCATGGATAGCGGGGGCAAAAACATTCAGTACTTC. Amino acid sequence: CASMDSGGKNIQYF.